The rows below give T cell receptor beta chains drawn from one sample of a study of CD4 T cells in relation to SARS-CoV-2 and coronaviruses. The protocol was immunoSEQ multiplex PCR, while the TCRdb copy is restricted to in-frame clones and leaves out a portion. The data contain some 26,000 clones, about 80% of them singletons. Their antigens are not known. Material: CD4+ T cells from PBMCs, cultured in vitro. Every receptor here comes from a human donor in good health. Both conserved end residues are part of each CDR3. The D gene is left open where the match is weak. Some rows mark clone size as missing; the rest say once, few, many or name a class of expanded clone.

>TRBD2|TRBJ2-5|TRBV2|-
CASTGLAGQETQYF
TGTGCCAGCACCGGACTAGCGGGTCAAGAGACCCAGTACTTC
>-|TRBJ2-5|TRBV5-8|few
CASSSRDKETQYF
TGTGCCAGCAGCTCCCGGGACAAAGAGACCCAGTACTTC
>-|TRBJ2-2|TRBV7-9|-
CASSLGPQPAGELFF
TGTGCCAGCAGCTTAGGTCCGCAGCCCGCCGGGGAGCTGTTTTTT
>-|TRBJ2-3|TRBV4-3|-
CASSQERIQRSDTQYF
TGCGCCAGCAGCCAAGAAAGAATACAGAGGTCAGATACGCAGTATTTT
>-|TRBJ1-4|TRBV21-1|-
CAWTGGTEKLFF
TGTGCCTGGACAGGGGGCACTGAAAAACTGTTTTTT
>TRBD1|TRBJ2-3|TRBV5-4|-
CASSWDRGVSTDTQYF
TGTGCCAGCAGCTGGGACAGGGGCGTGAGCACAGATACGCAGTATTTT
>-|TRBJ1-1|TRBV5-1|-
CASSPYNLFVGAFF
TGCGCCAGCAGCCCCTACAACTTGTTCGTGGGTGCTTTCTTT
>TRBD1|TRBJ1-1|TRBV6-5|-
CASSPQTGVNTEAFF
TGTGCCAGCAGTCCCCAGACAGGGGTGAACACTGAAGCTTTCTTT
>-|TRBJ1-5|TRBV29-1|-
CSARVQEDQPQHF
TGCAGCGCAAGGGTACAGGAGGATCAGCCCCAGCATTTT
>-|TRBJ1-1|TRBV29-1|once
CSVEDIALNTEAFF
TGCAGCGTTGAAGATATAGCCCTCAACACTGAAGCTTTCTTT
>-|TRBJ2-1|TRBV4-3|-
CASSQDLAGPQFF
TGCGCCAGCAGCCAAGATCTGGCGGGGCCCCAGTTCTTC
>-|TRBJ1-2|TRBV28|once
CASTTGHWGYTF
TGTGCCAGCACTACGGGCCATTGGGGCTACACCTTC
>TRBD2|TRBJ2-5|TRBV4-1|-
CASSRGQLARVAETQYF
TGCGCCAGCAGCCGGGGCCAACTAGCGCGAGTCGCAGAGACCCAGTACTTC
>-|TRBJ1-5|TRBV7-8|-
CASSSDRDQPQHF
TGTGCCAGCAGCTCGGACCGCGATCAGCCCCAGCATTTT
>-|TRBJ2-7|TRBV2|few
CASSSRTTHEQYF
TGTGCCAGCAGCTCCCGGACGACCCACGAGCAGTACTTC
>-|TRBJ1-3|TRBV6-5|-
CASSPGVWENTIYF
TGTGCCAGCAGCCCGGGGGTTTGGGAAAACACCATATATTTT
>-|TRBJ2-1|TRBV7-2|-
CASSTTVGSYNEQFF
TGTGCCAGCAGTACGACAGTCGGCTCCTACAATGAGCAGTTCTTC
>-|TRBJ2-5|TRBV7-2|few
CASSLDPLGGGRETQYF
TGTGCCAGCAGCTTAGACCCCCTCGGAGGAGGTCGGGAGACCCAGTACTTC
>-|TRBJ2-1|TRBV29-1|-
CSVLYNEQFF
TGCAGCGTTCTATACAATGAGCAGTTCTTC
>TRBD1|TRBJ2-5|TRBV5-1|-
CASRDRGQETQYF
TGCGCCAGCAGGGACAGGGGCCAAGAGACCCAGTACTTC
>TRBD2|TRBJ2-2|TRBV5-1|-
CASSSGTSVVNTGELFF
TGCGCCAGCAGCTCCGGGACTAGCGTGGTGAACACCGGGGAGCTGTTTTTT
>TRBD1|TRBJ2-7|TRBV11-2|few
CASLLGTGGGYEQYF
TGTGCCAGCTTACTCGGGACAGGAGGCGGGTACGAGCAGTACTTC
>-|TRBJ2-5|TRBV28|few
CASSSGSQETQYF
TGTGCCAGCAGTTCGGGCAGCCAAGAGACCCAGTACTTC
>TRBD1|TRBJ1-3|TRBV18|-
CASSPPGQGLWNSGNTIYF
TGTGCCAGCTCACCACCGGGACAGGGATTATGGAACTCTGGAAACACCATATATTTT
>-|TRBJ2-1|TRBV19|few
CASSRGGESYNEQFF
TGTGCCAGTAGCCGAGGGGGAGAGTCATACAATGAGCAGTTCTTC
>TRBD2|TRBJ2-7|TRBV9|-
CASSVGLAGGPAEQYF
TGTGCCAGCAGCGTCGGACTAGCGGGGGGGCCGGCGGAGCAGTACTTC
>-|TRBJ2-3|TRBV12-3/TRBV12-4|-
CATGGTTDTQYF
TGTGCCACTGGGGGAACCACAGATACGCAGTATTTT
>-|TRBJ2-4|TRBV2|-
CASRLLQNIQYF
TGTGCCAGCAGGCTCCTTCAAAACATTCAGTACTTC
>-|TRBJ2-1|TRBV6-5|once
CASSDRNNEQFF
TGTGCCAGCAGCGACAGAAACAATGAGCAGTTCTTC
>-|TRBJ2-6|TRBV19|-
CATGGLTGANVLTF
TGTGCCACCGGTGGGTTAACTGGGGCCAACGTCCTGACTTTC